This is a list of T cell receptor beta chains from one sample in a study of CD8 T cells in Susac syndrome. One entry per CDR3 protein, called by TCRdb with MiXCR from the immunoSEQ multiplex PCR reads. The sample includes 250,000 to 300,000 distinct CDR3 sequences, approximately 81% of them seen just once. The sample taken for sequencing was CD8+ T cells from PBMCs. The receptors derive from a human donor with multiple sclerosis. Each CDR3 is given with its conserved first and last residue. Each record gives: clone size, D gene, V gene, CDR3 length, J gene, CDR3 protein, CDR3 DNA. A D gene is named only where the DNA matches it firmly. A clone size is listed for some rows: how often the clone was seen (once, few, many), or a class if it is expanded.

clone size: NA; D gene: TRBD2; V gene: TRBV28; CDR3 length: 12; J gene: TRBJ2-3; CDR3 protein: CSIAGTGDTQYF; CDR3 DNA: TGTTCCATAGCGGGAACGGGTGATACGCAGTATTTT
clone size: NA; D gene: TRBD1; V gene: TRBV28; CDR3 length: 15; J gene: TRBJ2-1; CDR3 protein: CATESGTGVYNEQFF; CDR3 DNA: TGTGCCACCGAGTCCGGGACAGGGGTTTACAATGAGCAGTTCTTC
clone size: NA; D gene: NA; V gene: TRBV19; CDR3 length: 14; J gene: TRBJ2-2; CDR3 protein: CASSGWGTTGELFF; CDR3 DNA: TGTGCCAGTAGTGGATGGGGAACCACCGGGGAGCTGTTTTTT
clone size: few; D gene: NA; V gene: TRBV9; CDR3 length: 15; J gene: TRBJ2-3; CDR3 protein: CASSVGGIATDTQYF; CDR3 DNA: TGTGCCAGCAGCGTAGGAGGCATCGCTACAGATACGCAGTATTTT
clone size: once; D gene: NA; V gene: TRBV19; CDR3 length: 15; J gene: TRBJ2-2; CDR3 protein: CASSTRGAATGELFF; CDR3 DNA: TGTGCCAGTAGTACCAGGGGCGCCGCCACCGGGGAGCTGTTTTTT
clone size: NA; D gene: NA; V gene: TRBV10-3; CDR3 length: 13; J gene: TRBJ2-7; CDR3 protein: CAISESSRYEQYF; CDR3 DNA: TGTGCCATCAGTGAGTCTTCAAGATACGAGCAGTACTTC
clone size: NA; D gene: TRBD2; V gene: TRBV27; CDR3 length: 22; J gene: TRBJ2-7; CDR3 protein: CASSLGPMGLAGGKSTRGEQYF; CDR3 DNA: TGTGCCAGCAGTTTGGGGCCGATGGGACTAGCGGGAGGGAAATCTACCAGAGGCGAGCAGTACTTC
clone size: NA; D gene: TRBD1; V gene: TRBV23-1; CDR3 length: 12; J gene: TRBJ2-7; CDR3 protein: CARGDSSYEQYF; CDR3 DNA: TGCGCCAGGGGGGACAGCTCCTACGAGCAGTACTTC
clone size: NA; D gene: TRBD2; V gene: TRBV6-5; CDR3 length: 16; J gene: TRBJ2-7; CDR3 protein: CASSYSMTSGRYEQYF; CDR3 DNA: TGTGCCAGCAGTTACTCGATGACTAGCGGGAGATACGAGCAGTACTTC
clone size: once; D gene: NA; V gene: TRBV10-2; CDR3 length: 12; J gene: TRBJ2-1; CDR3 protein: CASTGSGNEQFF; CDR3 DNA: TGCGCCAGCACGGGTAGCGGCAATGAGCAGTTCTTC
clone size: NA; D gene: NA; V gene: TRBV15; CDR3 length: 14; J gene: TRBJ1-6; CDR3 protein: CATSFRDKNSPLHF; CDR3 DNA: TGTGCCACTAGCTTCCGGGACAAGAATTCACCCCTCCACTTT
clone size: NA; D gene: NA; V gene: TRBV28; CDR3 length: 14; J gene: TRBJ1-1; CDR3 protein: CASSSGVLNTEAFF; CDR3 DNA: TGTGCCAGCAGTTCAGGGGTACTGAACACTGAAGCTTTCTTT
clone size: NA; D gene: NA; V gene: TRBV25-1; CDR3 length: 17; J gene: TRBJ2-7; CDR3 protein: CASSERPGLSLSYEQYF; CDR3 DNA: TGTGCCAGCAGTGAAAGGCCGGGACTTTCGCTTTCCTACGAGCAGTACTTC
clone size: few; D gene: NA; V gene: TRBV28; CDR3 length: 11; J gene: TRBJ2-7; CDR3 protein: CAIARNYEQYF; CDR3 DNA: TGTGCCATCGCCCGCAATTACGAGCAGTACTTC
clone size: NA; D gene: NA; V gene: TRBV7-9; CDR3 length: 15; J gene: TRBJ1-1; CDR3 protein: CASSSLRDPNTEAFF; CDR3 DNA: TGTGCCAGCAGCTCTCTCCGGGACCCGAACACTGAAGCTTTCTTT
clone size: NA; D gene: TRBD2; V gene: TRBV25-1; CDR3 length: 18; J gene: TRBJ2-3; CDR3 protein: CASSGPPRLAGGTDTQYF; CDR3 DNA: TGTGCCAGCAGCGGCCCCCCCCGACTAGCGGGAGGCACAGATACGCAGTATTTT
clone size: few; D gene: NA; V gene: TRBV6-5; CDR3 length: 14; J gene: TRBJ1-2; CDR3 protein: CASSYSIHSQGYTF; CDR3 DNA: TGTGCCAGCAGTTACTCGATCCACAGCCAAGGCTACACCTTC
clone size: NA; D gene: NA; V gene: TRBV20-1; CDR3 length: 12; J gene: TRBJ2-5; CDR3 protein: CSAPKGGETQYF; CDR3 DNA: TGCAGTGCTCCGAAGGGGGGAGAGACCCAGTACTTC
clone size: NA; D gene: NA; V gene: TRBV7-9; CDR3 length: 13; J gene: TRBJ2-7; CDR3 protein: CASSPPQLIEQYF; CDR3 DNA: TGTGCCAGCAGCCCCCCTCAGCTAATAGAGCAGTACTTC
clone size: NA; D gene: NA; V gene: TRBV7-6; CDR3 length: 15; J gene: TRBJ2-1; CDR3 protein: CASSSTDNSYNEQFF; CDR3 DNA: TGTGCCAGCAGCTCTACGGACAACTCCTACAATGAGCAGTTCTTC
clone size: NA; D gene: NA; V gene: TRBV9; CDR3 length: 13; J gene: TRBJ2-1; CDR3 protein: CASSVILRDEQFF; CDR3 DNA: TGTGCCAGCAGCGTAATTTTGAGGGATGAGCAGTTCTTC
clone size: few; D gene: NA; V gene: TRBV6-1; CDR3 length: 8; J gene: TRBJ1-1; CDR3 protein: CAATEAFF; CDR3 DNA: TGTGCCGCAACTGAAGCTTTCTTT
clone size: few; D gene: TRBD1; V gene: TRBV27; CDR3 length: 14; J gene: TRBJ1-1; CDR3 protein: CASSHTGANTEAFF; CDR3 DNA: TGTGCCAGCAGTCACACAGGGGCGAACACTGAAGCTTTCTTT
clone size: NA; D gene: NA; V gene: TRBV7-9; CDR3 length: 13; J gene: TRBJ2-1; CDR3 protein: CASSLGVVRDGFF; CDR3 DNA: TGTGCCAGCAGCTTAGGGGTTGTCCGGGATGGGTTCTTC
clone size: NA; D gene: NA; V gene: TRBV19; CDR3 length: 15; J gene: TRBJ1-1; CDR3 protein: CASSKGTGRRTEAFF; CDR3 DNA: TGTGCCAGTAGTAAGGGTACAGGGAGGAGGACTGAAGCTTTCTTT
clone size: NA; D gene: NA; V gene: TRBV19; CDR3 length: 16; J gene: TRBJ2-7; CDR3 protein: CASSSPRGMRSYEQYF; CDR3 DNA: TGTGCCAGTAGTTCCCCCCGCGGTATGCGATCCTACGAGCAGTACTTC
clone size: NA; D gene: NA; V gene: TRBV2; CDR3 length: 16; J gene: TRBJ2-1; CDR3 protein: CASGPGVGRGYNEQFF; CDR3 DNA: TGTGCCAGCGGCCCCGGGGTCGGGAGAGGGTACAATGAGCAGTTCTTC
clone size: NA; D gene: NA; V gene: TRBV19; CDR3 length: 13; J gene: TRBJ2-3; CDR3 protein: CGTAKSSTDTQYF; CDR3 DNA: TGTGGTACCGCGAAATCTAGCACAGATACGCAGTATTTT
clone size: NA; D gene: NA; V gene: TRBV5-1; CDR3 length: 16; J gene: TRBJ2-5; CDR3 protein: CASSYRGPEVGETQYF; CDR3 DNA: TGCGCCAGCAGTTACAGAGGCCCGGAGGTTGGAGAGACCCAGTACTTC
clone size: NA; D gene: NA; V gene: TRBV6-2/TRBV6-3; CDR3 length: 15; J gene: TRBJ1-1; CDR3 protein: CASTALTNTRGWAFF; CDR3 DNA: TGTGCCAGCACAGCTCTCACTAACACTCGGGGATGGGCTTTCTTT
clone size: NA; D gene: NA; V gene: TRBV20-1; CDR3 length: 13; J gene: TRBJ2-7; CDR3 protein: CSARGSGIHEQYF; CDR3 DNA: TGCAGTGCTCGCGGATCGGGGATCCACGAGCAGTACTTC
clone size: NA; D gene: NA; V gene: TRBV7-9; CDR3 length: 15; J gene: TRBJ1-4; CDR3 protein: CASSRPGRHNEKLFF; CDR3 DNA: TGTGCCAGCAGCCGTCCGGGACGGCACAATGAAAAACTGTTTTTT
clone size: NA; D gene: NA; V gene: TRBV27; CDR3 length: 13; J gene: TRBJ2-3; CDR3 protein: CASSVTSTDTQYF; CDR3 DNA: TGTGCCAGCAGTGTGACGAGCACAGATACGCAGTATTTT
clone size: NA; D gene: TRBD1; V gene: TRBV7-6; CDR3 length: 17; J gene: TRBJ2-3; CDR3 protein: CASSLVGQGALADTQYF; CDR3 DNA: TGTGCCAGCAGCTTAGTAGGACAGGGGGCCTTAGCAGATACGCAGTATTTT
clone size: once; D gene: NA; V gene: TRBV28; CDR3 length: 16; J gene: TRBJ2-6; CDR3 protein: CASSFSGSPGANVLTF; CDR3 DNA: TGTGCCAGCAGTTTTTCCGGTTCACCTGGGGCCAACGTCCTGACTTTC
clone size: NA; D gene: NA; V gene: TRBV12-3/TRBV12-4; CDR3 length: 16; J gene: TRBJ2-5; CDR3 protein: CASSGIPDSYQETQYF; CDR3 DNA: TGTGCCAGCAGTGGCATCCCGGACAGTTACCAAGAGACCCAGTACTTC
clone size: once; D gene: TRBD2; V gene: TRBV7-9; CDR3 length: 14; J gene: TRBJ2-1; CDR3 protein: CASGGTSRRDEQFF; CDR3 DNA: TGTGCCAGCGGTGGGACTAGCAGGCGGGATGAGCAGTTCTTC
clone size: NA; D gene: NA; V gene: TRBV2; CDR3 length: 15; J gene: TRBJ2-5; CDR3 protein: CASSGVVADQETQYF; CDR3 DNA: TGTGCCAGCAGTGGGGTAGTAGCGGATCAAGAGACCCAGTACTTC
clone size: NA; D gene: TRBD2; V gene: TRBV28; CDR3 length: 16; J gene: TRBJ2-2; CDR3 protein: CASTTLRETDTGELFF; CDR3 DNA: TGTGCCAGCACCACACTGCGGGAGACTGACACCGGGGAGCTGTTTTTT
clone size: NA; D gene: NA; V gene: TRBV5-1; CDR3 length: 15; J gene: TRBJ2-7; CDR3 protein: CASSLGDRTSYEQYF; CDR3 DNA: TGCGCCAGCAGCTTGGGCGACAGGACCTCCTACGAGCAGTACTTC
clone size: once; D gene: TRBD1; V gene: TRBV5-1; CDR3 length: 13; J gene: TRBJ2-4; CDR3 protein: CASSWRGQGRQYF; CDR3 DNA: TGCGCCAGCAGCTGGAGGGGACAGGGGCGCCAGTACTTC
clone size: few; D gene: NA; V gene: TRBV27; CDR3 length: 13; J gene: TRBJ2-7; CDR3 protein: CASSFLQNYEQYF; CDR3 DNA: TGTGCCAGCAGTTTTTTACAGAATTACGAGCAGTACTTC
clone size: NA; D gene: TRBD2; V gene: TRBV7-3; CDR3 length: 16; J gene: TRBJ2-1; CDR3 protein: CASSLLGLAAEDEQFF; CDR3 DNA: TGTGCCAGCAGCCTCCTTGGACTAGCGGCCGAGGATGAGCAGTTCTTC
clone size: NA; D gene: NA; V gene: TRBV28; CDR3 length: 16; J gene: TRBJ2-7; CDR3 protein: CASSLRGGGPAYEQYF; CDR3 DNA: TGTGCCAGCAGTTTAAGGGGAGGAGGTCCGGCTTACGAGCAGTACTTC
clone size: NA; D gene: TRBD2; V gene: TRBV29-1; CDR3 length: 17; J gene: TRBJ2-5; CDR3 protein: CSVEPLVLAGEEETQYF; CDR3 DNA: TGCAGCGTTGAACCCCTAGTACTAGCGGGAGAGGAAGAGACCCAGTACTTC
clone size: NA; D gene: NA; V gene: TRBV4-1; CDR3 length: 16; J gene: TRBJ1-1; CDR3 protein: CASSQARQAEGTEAFF; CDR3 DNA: TGCGCCAGCAGCCAGGCTAGACAGGCAGAGGGGACTGAAGCTTTCTTT
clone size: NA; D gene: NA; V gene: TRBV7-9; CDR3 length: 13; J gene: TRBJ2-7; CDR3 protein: CASSYLGAHEQYF; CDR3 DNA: TGTGCCAGCAGCTATCTAGGCGCTCACGAGCAGTACTTC
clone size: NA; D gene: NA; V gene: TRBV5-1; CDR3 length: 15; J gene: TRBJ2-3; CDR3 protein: CASSLGIGRVDTQYF; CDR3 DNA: TGCGCCAGCAGCTTAGGAATCGGGAGAGTGGATACGCAGTATTTT
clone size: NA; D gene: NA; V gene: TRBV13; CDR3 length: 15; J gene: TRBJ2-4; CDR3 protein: CASSSRGESGNIQYF; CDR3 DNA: TGTGCCAGCAGCTCCAGGGGGGAGTCGGGAAACATTCAGTACTTC
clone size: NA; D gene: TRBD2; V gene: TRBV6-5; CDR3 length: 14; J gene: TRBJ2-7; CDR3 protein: CASSGTSGTYEQYF; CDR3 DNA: TGTGCCAGCAGTGGGACTAGCGGTACCTACGAGCAGTACTTC
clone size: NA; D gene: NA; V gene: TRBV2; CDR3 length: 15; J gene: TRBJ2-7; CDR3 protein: CASSGLGSATYEQYF; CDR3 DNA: TGTGCCAGCAGTGGCCTAGGATCTGCGACCTACGAGCAGTACTTC
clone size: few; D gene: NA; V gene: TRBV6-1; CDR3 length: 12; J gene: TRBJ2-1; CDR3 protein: CASSDRVNEQFF; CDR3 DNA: TGTGCCAGCAGTGACAGGGTAAATGAGCAGTTCTTC
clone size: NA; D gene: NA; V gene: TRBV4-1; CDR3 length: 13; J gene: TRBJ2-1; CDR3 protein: CASSQVRYNEQFF; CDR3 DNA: TGCGCCAGCAGCCAAGTCCGCTACAATGAGCAGTTCTTC
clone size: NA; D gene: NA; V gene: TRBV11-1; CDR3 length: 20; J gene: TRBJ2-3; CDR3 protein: CASSHPLSGAPPGYTDTQYF; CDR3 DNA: TGTGCCAGCAGCCATCCCCTTTCGGGGGCGCCACCGGGTTACACAGATACGCAGTATTTT
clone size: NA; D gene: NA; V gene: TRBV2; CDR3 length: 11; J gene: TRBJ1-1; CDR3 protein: CASVMNTEAFF; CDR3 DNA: TGTGCCAGTGTCATGAACACTGAAGCTTTCTTT
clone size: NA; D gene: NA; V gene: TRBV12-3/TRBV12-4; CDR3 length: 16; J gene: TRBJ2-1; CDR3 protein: CASSLGAGRGGNEQFF; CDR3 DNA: TGTGCCAGCAGTTTAGGGGCGGGCAGGGGTGGCAATGAGCAGTTCTTC
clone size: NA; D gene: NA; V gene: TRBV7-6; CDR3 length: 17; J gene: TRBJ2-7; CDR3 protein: CASSPYPGQPGTYEQYF; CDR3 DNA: TGTGCCAGCAGCCCCTATCCGGGACAACCGGGGACCTACGAGCAGTACTTC